The 11 T cell receptor beta chains reported below all come from one sample, sequenced in a study of OX40 agonist ivuxolimab in advanced cancers. Method: immunoSEQ multiplex PCR; TCRdb's copy keeps in-frame clones and lacks some. This table holds 75,000 to 100,000 clones, about nine tenths found once. The specimen was CD4+ or CD8+ T cells sorted from blood, collected in a trial of the OX40 agonist ivuxolimab. The receptors stem from an adult with an advanced solid tumor such as melanoma, head and neck, liver or kidney cancer.

The chain carries TRBV19 and TRBJ1-1; the D gene is possibly TRBD1 (6 bases). Germline V gene data show CDR1 as LNHDA and CDR2 as SQIVND (reference sequence). V was clipped by 5 bases and J by 1 base, with 11 bases between them. The CDR3 spans 14 residues. The CDR3 loop reads CASSVRDKNTEAFF. CDR3 in DNA: TGTGCCAGTAGTGTCCGGGACAAGAACACTGAAGCTTTCTTT.

The chain is built from TRBV29-1 and TRBJ2-6; a possible D gene is TRBD2 (6 bases). The CDR3 runs 15 residues. The V gene lost 4 bases and the J gene lost 2 bases, with 12 bases spanning the gap. Germline V gene sequence: CDR1 SQVTM, CDR2 ANQGSEA. The chain's CDR3 is CSVAVWGAGANVLTF. The CDR3 bases are TGCAGCGTTGCTGTCTGGGGGGCTGGGGCCAACGTCCTGACTTTC.

The chain uses TRBV7-2 and TRBJ1-1; tentative D call: TRBD1 (6 bases). Per the germline V gene, CDR1 is SGHTA and CDR2 is FQGNSA. Trimming stripped 5 bases from V and 4 bases from J, with 8 bases between. The CDR3 has 12 residues. The CDR3 region has the DNA TGTGCCAGCAGCCGGACAGTCACTGAAGCTTTCTTT. It encodes CASSRTVTEAFF.

This clone was seen a handful of times. The chain recombines TRBV2 with TRBJ1-3; TRBD1 agrees at 10 bases. The CDR3 loop spans 13 amino acids. The J segment lost 8 bases and the V segment lost 6 bases, leaving 4 bases of the junction unmatched. The germline gives CDR1 SNHLY, CDR2 FYNNEI. CDR3 residues: CASSLDRGDTIYF. The CDR3 DNA reads TGTGCCAGCAGCTTGGACAGGGGGGACACCATATATTTT.

The rearrangement uses TRBV28 and TRBJ1-2, with 10 bases fitting TRBD1. The V gene's germline CDR1 is MDHEN and CDR2 SYDVKM. CDR3 size: 16 residues. The V gene end was trimmed by 5 bases and the J gene end by 1 base; junction bases not matched to a gene: 7. The CDR3 nucleotides are TGTGCCAGCAGTCCCCGGGACAGGGGACGTAACTATGGCTACACCTTC. Translated, it gives CASSPRDRGRNYGYTF.

This clone turned up a few times. The chain couples TRBV19 to TRBJ1-5; D possibly corresponds to TRBD1 (6 bases). V lost 1 base to trimming and J lost 7 bases, with 17 bases between them. CDR1 LNHDA and CDR2 SQIVND come from the germline V gene (reference sequence). The CDR3 spans 16 residues. Here the CDR3 reads CASSIGYRVSGQPQHF. The CDR3 bases are TGTGCCAGTAGTATAGGCTACAGGGTAAGTGGGCAGCCCCAGCATTTT. The whole variable domain, filled in from reference TRBV19 and TRBJ1-5, reads DGGITQSPKYLFRKEGQNVTLSCEQNLNHDAMYWYRQDPGQGLRLIYYSQIVNDFQKGDIAEGYSVSREKKESFPLTVTSAQKNPTAFYLCASSIGYRVSGQPQHFGDGTRLSIL.

The rearrangement joins TRBV29-1 to TRBJ2-1; 7 bases match TRBD2. The CDR3 contains 14 residues. Germline lookup yields CDR1 SQVTM and CDR2 ANQGSEA. Germline trimming cut 4 bases from V and 3 bases from J; bases unmatched to any gene: 6. In DNA form, the CDR3 reads TGCAGCGTTGTCGGCGGGAGTGGCTACAATGAGCAGTTCTTC. Translated: CSVVGGSGYNEQFF.

The chain's CDR3 is CASSPTAGRNYGYTF. Written as DNA, the CDR3 is TGTGCCAGCTCACCAACCGCAGGGCGAAACTATGGCTACACCTTC. The rearrangement links TRBV18 to TRBJ1-2; maybe TRBD1 (5 bases). CDR1 and CDR2 (germline): KGHSH, LQKENI. This CDR3 comprises 15 residues. Trimming removed 2 bases from V and 2 bases from J, with 12 bases in between. Full variable domain (rest looked up from reference TRBV18 and TRBJ1-2): NAGVMQNPRHLVRRRGQEARLRCSPMKGHSHVYWYRQLPEEGLKFMVYLQKENIIDESGMPKERFSAEFPKEGPSILRIQQVVRGDSAAYFCASSPTAGRNYGYTFGSGTRLTVV.

The rearrangement uses TRBV28 and TRBJ1-1; 9 bases match TRBD1. The germline V gene has CDR1 MDHEN and CDR2 SYDVKM. J gave up 5 bases and V 6 bases, and 7 bases lay outside the gene matches. The CDR3 is 14 residues long. The DNA for the CDR3 is TGTGCCAGCAGCCTCACAGGGGGCGGGACTGAAGCTTTCTTT. Translation gives CASSLTGGGTEAFF.

The chain uses TRBV4-2 and TRBJ2-7; weak D call: TRBD2 (5 bases). The CDR3 is made up of 14 amino acids. The germline CDR1 and CDR2 sequences are LGHNA and YNFKEQ. V dropped 1 base and J dropped 2 bases, with 9 bases sitting between them. The CDR3 DNA reads TGTGCCAGCAGCCAAGGGCGAGGGACCTACGAGCAGTACTTC. It codes for CASSQGRGTYEQYF.

The V gene is TRBV6-5, the J gene TRBJ1-5, with TRBD1 as a possible D gene (5 bases). Germline CDR1 and CDR2: MNHEY and SVGAGI. CDR3 size: 15 residues. Trimming left V 0 bases short and J 1 base short, with 7 bases between. CDR3 nucleotide sequence: TGTGCCAGCAGTTACTCGGGGGAGAGCAATCAGCCCCAGCATTTT. Translating it yields CASSYSGESNQPQHF.